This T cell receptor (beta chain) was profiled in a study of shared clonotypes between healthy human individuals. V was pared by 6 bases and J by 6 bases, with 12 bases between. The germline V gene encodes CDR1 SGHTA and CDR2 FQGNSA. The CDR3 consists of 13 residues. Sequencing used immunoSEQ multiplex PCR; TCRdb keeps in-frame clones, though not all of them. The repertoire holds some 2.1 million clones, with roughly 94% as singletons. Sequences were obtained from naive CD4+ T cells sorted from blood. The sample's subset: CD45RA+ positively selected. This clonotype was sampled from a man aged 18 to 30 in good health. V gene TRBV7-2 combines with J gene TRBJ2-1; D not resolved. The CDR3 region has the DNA TGTGCCAGCAGTCAAAATGACCGCAATGAGCAGTTCTTC. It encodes CASSQNDRNEQFF.